This TCR beta chain is from a study of blood T cell repertoires in COVID-19 (dated by TCRdb to the early 2020s). Concerning the study at large: Samples covering the acute and convalescent phases of COVID-19 were provided by collaborators in the United States, Italy and Spain. The dataset comprised deeply sampled blood TCRbeta repertoires from subjects exposed to, actively infected with, or recovered from COVID-19. The samples were drawn from two sources: the first 160 participants of the ongoing ImmuneRACE study, and 1,254 subjects contributed by 6 global collaborators. The repertoires were made available in a free public database intended to serve as a resource for research on the immune response to SARS-CoV-2. The prospective study material was composed of cDNA or gDNA derived from T cells, B-cell-depleted T cells, or PBMCs. The sample metadata nearly always contained a de-identified subject ID, COVID-19 status, age in years and sex. Where available, HLA class I and class II types were obtained from metadata supplied by the sample provider rather than from assay-based typing. Results the study describes overall, beyond this receptor: Clinical and demographic metadata were provided uncurated, with the amount varying by source and participant.

Including cysteine and phenylalanine, the CDR3 has 16 amino acids. The CDR3 DNA has 48 bases and is translated from base 1. Via the germline V gene (reference sequence), CDR1 is PRHDT and CDR2 FYEKMQ. At the junction V is shortened by 5 bases and J by 0 bases; bases outside the gene matches: 5. Enrolling through a virtual design, the prospective study's participants ranged in age from roughly 18 to 90 years and lived across 24 United States geographic areas. In the prospective study, participants were assigned to cohorts based on the clinical history participants reported in a screening survey and a study questionnaire. Recovered participants in ImmuneRACE Cohort 3 were defined as having two consecutive negative NP/OP PCR tests, clearance from a healthcare professional, or resolution of symptoms. In the prospective study, mobile phlebotomists collected whole blood, serum and a nasopharyngeal or oropharyngeal swab from each participant. Prospective study participants could optionally give additional blood draws and questionnaires over a 2-month period. Before DNA extraction, blood samples from the prospective study were shipped at room temperature or frozen.

Details on this clone: The antigen this receptor binds is unknown. No much larger clone is present one base from it, and per-base qualities are unavailable.

TCRbeta CDR3 regions were amplified from genomic DNA using the immunoSEQ Assay, a bias-controlled multiplex PCR. Per the source publication's procedure: Within the assay, amplification of reference gene primers was used to estimate how many nucleated cells each sample contained. Sequence reads were collapsed and filtered to measure the absolute abundance of every unique TCRbeta CDR3 rearrangement. For each sample, productive Simpson clonality was calculated by taking the square root of Simpson's diversity index across productive rearrangements. As stored in TCRdb, this immuneACCESS dataset retains in-frame rearrangements with V and J assigned. A fraction of the clones does not appear; measured against another copy, unresolved V genes explain less than half of the discrepancy, and the remainder lacks a known reason. The V and J calls and clone size were taken over from that table, and D and trimming were inferred from the DNA. This sample gives about 220,000 clones in total; 82% of them show up just once. The top ten clones comprise about 3.4% of the sample.

What was sequenced was PBMCs or T cells enriched from blood (not recorded which). The TCR originated in a woman aged 55-69 years who had recovered from COVID-19. The rearranged chain carries TRBV13 and TRBJ1-1; TRBD1 aligns with 11 central bases. The CDR3 loop reads CASSSRDRGMNTEAFF. The nucleotides read TGTGCCAGCAGCAGCCGGGACAGGGGGATGAACACTGAAGCTTTCTTT. Full variable domain (CDR3 extended with the reference TRBV13 and TRBJ1-1 proteins): AAGVIQSPRHLIKEKRETATLKCYPIPRHDTVYWYQQGPGQDPQFLISFYEKMQSDKGSIPDRFSAQQFSDYHSELNMSSLELGDSALYFCASSSRDRGMNTEAFFGQGTRLTVV.